The 11 T cell receptor beta chains presented below share a single source sample, sequenced in a study of shared clonotypes between healthy human individuals. Profiled with immunoSEQ multiplex PCR; TCRdb holds only in-frame clones, not every one. The sample contains approximately 2.1 million clones, about 92% of which appear only once. The sequenced sample was naive CD4+ T cells from PBMCs. Subset meaning: CD45RA+ positively selected. These receptors came from a man younger than 35 in good health. Some clones in this sample may be carry-over from other donors' samples.

The J gene is TRBJ2-6, the V gene TRBV19, with D unresolved. From germline, CDR1 is LNHDA and CDR2 SQIVND (reference sequence). The length of the CDR3 is 15 residues. Trimming took 6 bases from V and 0 from J, leaving 9 bases between them. CDR3 residues: CASRASGSGANVLTF. CDR3 nucleotide sequence: TGTGCCAGTAGGGCCTCCGGCTCTGGGGCCAACGTCCTGACTTTC.

This sequence joins TRBV7-9 and TRBJ2-7, with no clear D. V lost 3 bases and J lost 2, with 20 bases in between. Germline V CDR1 and CDR2: SEHNR, FQNEAQ (reference sequence). The CDR3 is 17 amino acids. CDR3 in DNA: TGTGCCAGCAGCTTGGGCCCTAGTCGTAGTGGGCCCTACGAGCAGTACTTC. Protein: CASSLGPSRSGPYEQYF.

V and J are TRBV5-1 and TRBJ2-5; D is unclear. The CDR3 contains 13 residues. Germline CDR1 reads SGHRS; CDR2 reads YFSETQ. The V end lost 0 bases, the J end lost 5 bases, and 8 bases lay between the germline ends. Here the CDR3 DNA reads TGCGCCAGCAGCTTGGTGCGTCGGGAGACCCAGTACTTC. The encoded protein is CASSLVRRETQYF.

The count of this clone is one. This sample also contains other DNA sequences that code for the same CDR3. This chain connects TRBV29-1 to TRBJ1-4, with 9 bases aligning to TRBD1. Trimming took 6 bases from V and 8 from J; bases not matched to a gene: 10. The germline CDR1 and CDR2 sequences are SQVTM and ANQGSEA. The CDR3 has 14 amino acids. CDR3 bases: TGCAGCGTGGCTGGGGGACAGGGTAACGAAAAACTGTTTTTT. It translates to CSVAGGQGNEKLFF.

This chain connects TRBV5-6 to TRBJ2-2, with 7 bases matching TRBD1. The germline V gene has CDR1 SGHDT and CDR2 YYEEEE. The V segment lost 2 bases and the J segment 4 bases; nucleotides outside the gene matches: 8. CDR3 length equals 16 residues. Here the CDR3 reads CASSFWQGVGTGELFF. In nucleotides, the CDR3 is TGTGCCAGCAGCTTCTGGCAGGGGGTCGGCACCGGGGAGCTGTTTTTT.

V and J are TRBV19 and TRBJ2-1; perhaps TRBD1 as D (5 bases). The CDR3 totals 16 residues. V was cut by 3 bases and J by 0 bases, with 12 bases left in between. CDR1 LNHDA and CDR2 SQIVND come from the germline V gene (reference sequence). CDR3 sequence (DNA): TGTGCCAGTAGTATCACACGGACACACTCCTACAATGAGCAGTTCTTC. Its protein product is CASSITRTHSYNEQFF.

As for this clone: Other DNA sequences of this sample code for an identical CDR3. The chain combines TRBV28 with TRBJ1-2; D ambiguous. The CDR3 length is 12 residues. Germline CDR1 MDHEN, CDR2 SYDVKM. V lost 1 base and J lost 5, with 5 bases in between. In DNA form, the CDR3 reads TGTGCCAGCAGTTTATTTGGATATGGCTACACCTTC. It encodes CASSLFGYGYTF.

About this clone itself: The same CDR3 can be traced to other DNA sequences in this sample. J is TRBJ2-1 and V is TRBV18; 10 bases align to TRBD2. This CDR3 has 15 amino acids. Germline V gene sequence: CDR1 KGHSH, CDR2 LQKENI. The ends lost 4 bases at V and 3 bases at J; junction bases unmatched: 3. CDR3 amino acids: CASSLGLAVYNEQFF. The CDR3, as DNA: TGTGCCAGCTCACTTGGACTAGCGGTCTACAATGAGCAGTTCTTC.

The chain couples TRBV5-1 to TRBJ1-1, with D hard to call. Trimming removed 1 base at V and 5 bases at J, with 12 bases between. In germline, CDR1 is SGHRS, CDR2 YFSETQ. The CDR3 is 14 residues long. DNA for the CDR3: TGCGCCAGCAGCTTGCAGGTCATGGAGACTGAAGCTTTCTTT. Its protein is CASSLQVMETEAFF.

As for this clone: This sample also contains other DNA sequences that code for the same CDR3. The rearrangement joins TRBV5-1 to TRBJ1-4; maybe TRBD1 (5 bases). Trimming removed 4 bases at V and 3 bases at J, with 10 bases between. Per the germline V gene, CDR1 is SGHRS and CDR2 is YFSETQ. The CDR3 has 14 residues. The CDR3 sequence is CASSQGLSNEKLFF. The CDR3 DNA is TGCGCCAGCAGCCAGGGTTTGTCTAATGAAAAACTGTTTTTT.

The chain is built from TRBV28 and TRBJ2-7, with D possibly matching TRBD2 (5 bases). The CDR3 contains 16 residues. V was clipped by 1 base and J by 4 bases, with 17 bases between them. Germline V gene sequence: CDR1 MDHEN, CDR2 SYDVKM. The DNA for the CDR3 is TGTGCCAGCAGTTTATCCCAAGACAAGGGAGCTTACGAGCAGTACTTC. It yields the protein CASSLSQDKGAYEQYF.